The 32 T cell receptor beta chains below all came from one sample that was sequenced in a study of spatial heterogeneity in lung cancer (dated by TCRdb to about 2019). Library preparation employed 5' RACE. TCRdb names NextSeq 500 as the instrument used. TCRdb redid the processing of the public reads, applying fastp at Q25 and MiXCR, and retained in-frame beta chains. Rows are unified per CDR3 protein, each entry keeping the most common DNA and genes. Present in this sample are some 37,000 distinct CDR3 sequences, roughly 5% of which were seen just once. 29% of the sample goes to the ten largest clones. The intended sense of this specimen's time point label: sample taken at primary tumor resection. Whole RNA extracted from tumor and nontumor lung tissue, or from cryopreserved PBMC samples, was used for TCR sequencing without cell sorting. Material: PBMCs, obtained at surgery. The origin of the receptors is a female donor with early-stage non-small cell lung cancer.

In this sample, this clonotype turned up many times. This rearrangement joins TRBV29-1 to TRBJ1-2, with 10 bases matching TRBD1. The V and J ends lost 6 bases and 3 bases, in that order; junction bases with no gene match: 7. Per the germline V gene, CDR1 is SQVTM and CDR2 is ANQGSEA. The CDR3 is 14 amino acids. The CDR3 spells CSVTGGPFDYGYTF. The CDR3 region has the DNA TGCAGCGTGACAGGGGGCCCCTTTGACTATGGCTACACCTTC.

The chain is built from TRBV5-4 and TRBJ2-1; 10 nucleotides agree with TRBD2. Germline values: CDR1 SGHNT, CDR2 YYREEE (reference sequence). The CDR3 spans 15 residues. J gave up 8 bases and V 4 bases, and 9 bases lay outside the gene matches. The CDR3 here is CASSPSGLARDEQFF. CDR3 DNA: TGTGCCAGCAGCCCGTCGGGACTAGCGAGGGATGAGCAGTTCTTC. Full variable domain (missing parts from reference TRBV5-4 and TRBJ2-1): ETGVTQSPTHLIKTRGQQVTLRCSSQSGHNTVSWYQQALGQGPQFIFQYYREEENGRGNFPPRFSGLQFPNYSSELNVNALELDDSALYLCASSPSGLARDEQFFGPGTRLTVL.

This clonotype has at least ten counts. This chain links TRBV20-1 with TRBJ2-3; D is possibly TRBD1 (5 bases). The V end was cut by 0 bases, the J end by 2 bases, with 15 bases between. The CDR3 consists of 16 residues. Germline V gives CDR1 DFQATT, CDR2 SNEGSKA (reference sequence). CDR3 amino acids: CSARDALADTTDTQYF. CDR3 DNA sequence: TGCAGTGCTAGAGATGCCCTCGCGGACACCACAGATACGCAGTATTTT.

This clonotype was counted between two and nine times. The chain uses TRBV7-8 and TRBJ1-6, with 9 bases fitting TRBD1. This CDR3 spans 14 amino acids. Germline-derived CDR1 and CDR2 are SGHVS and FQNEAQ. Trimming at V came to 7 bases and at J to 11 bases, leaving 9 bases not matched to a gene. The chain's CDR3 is CASNLGTGLTPLHF. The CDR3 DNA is TGTGCCAGCAACTTGGGGACAGGGCTGACACCCCTCCACTTT.

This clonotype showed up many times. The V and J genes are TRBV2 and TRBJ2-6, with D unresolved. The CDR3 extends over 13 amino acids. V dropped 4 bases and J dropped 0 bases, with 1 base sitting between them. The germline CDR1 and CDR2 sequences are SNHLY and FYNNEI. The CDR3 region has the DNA TGTGCCAGCAGTGGCTCTGGGGCCAACGTCCTGACTTTC. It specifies CASSGSGANVLTF.

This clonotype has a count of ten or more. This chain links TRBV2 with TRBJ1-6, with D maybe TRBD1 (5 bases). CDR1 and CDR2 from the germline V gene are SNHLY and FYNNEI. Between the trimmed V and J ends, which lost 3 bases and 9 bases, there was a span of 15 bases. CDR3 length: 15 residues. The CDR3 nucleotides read TGTGCCAGCAGTGATACAGGACGTCAAGGTTCACCCCTCCACTTT. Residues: CASSDTGRQGSPLHF.

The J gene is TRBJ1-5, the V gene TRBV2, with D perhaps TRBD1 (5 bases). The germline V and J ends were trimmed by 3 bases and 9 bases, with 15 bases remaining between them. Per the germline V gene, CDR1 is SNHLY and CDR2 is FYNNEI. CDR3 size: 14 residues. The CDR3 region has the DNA TGTGCCAGCAGTGACGAGGGGTTCGGTTTGCCCCAGCATTTT. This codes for CASSDEGFGLPQHF. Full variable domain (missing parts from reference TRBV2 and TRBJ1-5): EPEVTQTPSHQVTQMGQEVILRCVPISNHLYFYWYRQILGQKVEFLVSFYNNEISEKSEIFDDQFSVERPDGSNFTLKIRSTKLEDSAMYFCASSDEGFGLPQHFGDGTRLSIL.

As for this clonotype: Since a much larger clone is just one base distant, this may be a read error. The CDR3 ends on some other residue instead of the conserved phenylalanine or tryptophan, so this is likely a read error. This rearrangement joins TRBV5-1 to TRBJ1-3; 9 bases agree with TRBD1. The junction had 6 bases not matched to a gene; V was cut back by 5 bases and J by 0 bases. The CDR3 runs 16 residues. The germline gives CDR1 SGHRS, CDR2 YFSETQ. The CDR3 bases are TGCGCCAGCAGAATGGGGACAGGGAACTCTGGAAACACCATATATTCT. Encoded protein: CASRMGTGNSGNTIYS.

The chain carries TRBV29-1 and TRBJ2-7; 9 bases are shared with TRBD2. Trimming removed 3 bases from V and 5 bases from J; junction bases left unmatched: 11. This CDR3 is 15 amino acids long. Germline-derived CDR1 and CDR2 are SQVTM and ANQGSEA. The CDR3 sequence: CSVDSGLAGVDEQYF. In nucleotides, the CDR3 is TGCAGCGTTGATTCTGGGTTAGCGGGAGTCGACGAGCAGTACTTC.

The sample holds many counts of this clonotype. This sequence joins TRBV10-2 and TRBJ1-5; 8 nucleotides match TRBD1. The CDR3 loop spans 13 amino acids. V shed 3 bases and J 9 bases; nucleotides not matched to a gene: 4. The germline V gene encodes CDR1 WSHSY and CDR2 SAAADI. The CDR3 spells CASSDHRGMPQHF. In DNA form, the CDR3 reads TGCGCCAGCAGTGATCACAGGGGGATGCCCCAGCATTTT.

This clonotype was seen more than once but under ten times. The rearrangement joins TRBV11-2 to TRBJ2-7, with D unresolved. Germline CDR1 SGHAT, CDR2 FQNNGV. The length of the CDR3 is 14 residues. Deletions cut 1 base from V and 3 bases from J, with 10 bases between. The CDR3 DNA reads TGTGCCAGCAGCTTAGGGCGGACGGACTACGAGCAGTACTTC. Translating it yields CASSLGRTDYEQYF. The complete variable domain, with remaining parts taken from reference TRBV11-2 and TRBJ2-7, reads EAGVAQSPRYKIIEKRQSVAFWCNPISGHATLYWYQQILGQGPKLLIQFQNNGVVDDSQLPKDRFSAERLKGVDSTLKIQPAKLEDSAVYLCASSLGRTDYEQYFGPGTRLTVT.

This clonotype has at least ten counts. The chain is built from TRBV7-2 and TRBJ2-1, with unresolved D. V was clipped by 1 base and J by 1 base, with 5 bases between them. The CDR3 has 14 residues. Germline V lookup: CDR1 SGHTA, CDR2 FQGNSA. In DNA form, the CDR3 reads TGTGCCAGCAGCTTAGAGCCATCCTACAATGAGCAGTTCTTC. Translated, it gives CASSLEPSYNEQFF.

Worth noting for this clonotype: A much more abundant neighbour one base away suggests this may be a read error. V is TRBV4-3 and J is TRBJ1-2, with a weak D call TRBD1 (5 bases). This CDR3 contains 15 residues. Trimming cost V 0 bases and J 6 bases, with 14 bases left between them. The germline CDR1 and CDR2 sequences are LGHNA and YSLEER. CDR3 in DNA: TGCGCCAGCAGCCAAGATCGGCGGGGCCCCAATGGCTACACCTTC. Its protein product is CASSQDRRGPNGYTF.

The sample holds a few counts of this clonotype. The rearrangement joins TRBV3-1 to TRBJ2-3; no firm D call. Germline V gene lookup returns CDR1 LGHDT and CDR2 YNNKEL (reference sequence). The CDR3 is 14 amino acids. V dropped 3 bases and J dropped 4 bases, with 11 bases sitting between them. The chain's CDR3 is CASSHDVSSDTQYF. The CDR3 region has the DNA TGTGCCAGCAGCCATGACGTCAGCTCAGATACGCAGTATTTT.

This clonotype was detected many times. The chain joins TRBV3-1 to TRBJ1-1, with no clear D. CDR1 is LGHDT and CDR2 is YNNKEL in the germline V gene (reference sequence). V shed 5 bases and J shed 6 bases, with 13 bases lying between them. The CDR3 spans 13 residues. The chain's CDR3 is CASSSLKGAEAFF. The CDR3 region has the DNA TGTGCCAGCAGCTCCCTCAAGGGCGCTGAAGCTTTCTTT.

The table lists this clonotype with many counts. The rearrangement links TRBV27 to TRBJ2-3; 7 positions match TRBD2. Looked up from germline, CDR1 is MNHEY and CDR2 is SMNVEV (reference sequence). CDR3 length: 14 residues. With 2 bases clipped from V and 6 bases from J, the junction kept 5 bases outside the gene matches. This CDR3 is CASSLGTTGDTQYF. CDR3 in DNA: TGTGCCAGCAGTTTAGGGACTACGGGGGATACGCAGTATTTT.

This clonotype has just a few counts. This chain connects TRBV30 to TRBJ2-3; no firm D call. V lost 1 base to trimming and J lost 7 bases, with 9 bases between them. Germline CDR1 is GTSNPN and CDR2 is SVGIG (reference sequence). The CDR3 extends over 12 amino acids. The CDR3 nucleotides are TGTGCCTGGAGTGACGCGCGGTATACGCAGTATTTT. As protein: CAWSDARYTQYF.

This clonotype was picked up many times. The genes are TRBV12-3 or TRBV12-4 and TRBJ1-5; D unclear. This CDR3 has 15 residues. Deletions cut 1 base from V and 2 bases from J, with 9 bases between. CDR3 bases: TGTGCCAGCAGTTTAGGCAGTGCCGGCAATCAGCCCCAGCATTTT. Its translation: CASSLGSAGNQPQHF.

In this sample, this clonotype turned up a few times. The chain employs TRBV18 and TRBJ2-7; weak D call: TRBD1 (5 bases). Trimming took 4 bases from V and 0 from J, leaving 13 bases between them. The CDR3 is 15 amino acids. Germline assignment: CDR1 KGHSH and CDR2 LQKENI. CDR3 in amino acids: CASSRGSRASYEQYF. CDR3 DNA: TGTGCCAGCTCACGCGGCTCCAGGGCCTCCTACGAGCAGTACTTC.

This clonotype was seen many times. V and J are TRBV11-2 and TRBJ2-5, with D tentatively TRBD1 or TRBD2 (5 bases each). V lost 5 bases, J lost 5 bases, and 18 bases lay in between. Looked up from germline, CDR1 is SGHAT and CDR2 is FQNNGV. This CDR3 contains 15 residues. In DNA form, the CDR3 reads TGTGCCAGCAGCCTCCCCGGGACCTTAAGGGAGACCCAGTACTTC. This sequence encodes CASSLPGTLRETQYF.

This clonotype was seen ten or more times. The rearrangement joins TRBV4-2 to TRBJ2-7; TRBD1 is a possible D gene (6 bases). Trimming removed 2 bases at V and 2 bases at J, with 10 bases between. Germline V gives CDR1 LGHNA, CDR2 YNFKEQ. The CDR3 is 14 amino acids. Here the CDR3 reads CASSQSGTTYEQYF. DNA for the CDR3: TGTGCCAGCAGCCAATCCGGGACAACCTACGAGCAGTACTTC.

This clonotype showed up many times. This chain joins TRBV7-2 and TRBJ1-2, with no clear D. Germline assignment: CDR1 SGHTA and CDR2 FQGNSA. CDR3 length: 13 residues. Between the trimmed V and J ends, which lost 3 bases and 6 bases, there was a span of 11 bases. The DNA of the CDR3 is TGTGCCAGCAGCTTCACCGGTACTAATGGCTACACCTTC. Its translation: CASSFTGTNGYTF.

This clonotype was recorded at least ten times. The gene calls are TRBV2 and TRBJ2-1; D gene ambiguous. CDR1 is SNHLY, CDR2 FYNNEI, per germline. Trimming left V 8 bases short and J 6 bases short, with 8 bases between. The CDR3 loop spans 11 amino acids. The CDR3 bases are TGTGCCAGCGAGAGGATCAATGAGCAGTTCTTC. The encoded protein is CASERINEQFF. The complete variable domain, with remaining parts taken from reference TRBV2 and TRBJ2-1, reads EPEVTQTPSHQVTQMGQEVILRCVPISNHLYFYWYRQILGQKVEFLVSFYNNEISEKSEIFDDQFSVERPDGSNFTLKIRSTKLEDSAMYFCASERINEQFFGPGTRLTVL.

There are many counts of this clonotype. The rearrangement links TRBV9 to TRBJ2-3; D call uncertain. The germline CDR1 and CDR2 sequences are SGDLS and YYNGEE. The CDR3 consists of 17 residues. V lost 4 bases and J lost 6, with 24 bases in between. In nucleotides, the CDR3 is TGTGCCAGCAGCTCCGTGGTGGCCCAACTTGAGGCGGATACGCAGTATTTT. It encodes CASSSVVAQLEADTQYF.

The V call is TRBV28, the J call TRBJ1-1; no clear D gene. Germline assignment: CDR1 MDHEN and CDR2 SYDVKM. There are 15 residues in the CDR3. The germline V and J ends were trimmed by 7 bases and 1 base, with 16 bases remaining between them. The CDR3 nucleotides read TGTGCCAGCAATCTTTCAGGAATCGGGAACACTGAAGCTTTCTTT. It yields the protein CASNLSGIGNTEAFF.

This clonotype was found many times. The CDR3 DNA sequence: TGTGCCAGCTCACCCGCGGGACAGACTTACAATGAGCAGTTCTTC. Translated, it gives CASSPAGQTYNEQFF. V is TRBV18 and J is TRBJ2-1; possible D gene TRBD1, 7 bases. Per germline, CDR1 KGHSH and CDR2 LQKENI. The germline V and J ends were trimmed by 3 bases and 4 bases, with 13 bases remaining between them. This CDR3 is 15 amino acids long.

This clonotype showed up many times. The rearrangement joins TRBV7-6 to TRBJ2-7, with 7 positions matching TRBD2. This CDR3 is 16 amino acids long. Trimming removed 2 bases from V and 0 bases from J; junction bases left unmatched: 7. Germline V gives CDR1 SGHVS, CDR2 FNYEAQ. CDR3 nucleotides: TGTGCCAGCAGCTTACGCCAGACGGGGGGCTCCTACGAGCAGTACTTC. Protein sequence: CASSLRQTGGSYEQYF.

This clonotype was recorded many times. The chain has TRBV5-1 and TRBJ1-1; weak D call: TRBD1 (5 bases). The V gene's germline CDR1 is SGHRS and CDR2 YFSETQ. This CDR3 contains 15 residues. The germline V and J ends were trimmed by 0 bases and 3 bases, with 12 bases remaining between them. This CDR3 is CASSLVSMGDTEAFF. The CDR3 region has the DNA TGCGCCAGCAGCTTGGTGTCCATGGGGGACACTGAAGCTTTCTTT.

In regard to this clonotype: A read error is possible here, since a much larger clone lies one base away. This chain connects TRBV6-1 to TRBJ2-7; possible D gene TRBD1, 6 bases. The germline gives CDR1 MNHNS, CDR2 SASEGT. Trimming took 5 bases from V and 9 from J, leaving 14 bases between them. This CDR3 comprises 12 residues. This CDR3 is CASSKPQGPQYF. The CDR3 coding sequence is TGTGCCAGCAGTAAACCTCAGGGGCCGCAGTACTTC.

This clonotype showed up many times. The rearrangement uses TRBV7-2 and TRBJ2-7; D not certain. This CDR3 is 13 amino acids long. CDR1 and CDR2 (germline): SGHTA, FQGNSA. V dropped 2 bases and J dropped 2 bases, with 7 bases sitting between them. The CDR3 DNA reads TGTGCCAGCAGCTTATTGCAGGCCTACGAGCAGTACTTC. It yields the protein CASSLLQAYEQYF. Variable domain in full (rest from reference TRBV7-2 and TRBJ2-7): GAGVSQSPSNKVTEKGKDVELRCDPISGHTALYWYRQSLGQGLEFLIYFQGNSAPDKSGLPSDRFSAERTGGSVSTLTIQRTQQEDSAVYLCASSLLQAYEQYFGPGTRLTVT.

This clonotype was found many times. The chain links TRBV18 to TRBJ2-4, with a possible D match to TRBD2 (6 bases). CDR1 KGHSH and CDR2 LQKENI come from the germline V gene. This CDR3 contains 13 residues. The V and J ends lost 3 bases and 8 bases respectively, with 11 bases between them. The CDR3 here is CASSPRRRDIQYF. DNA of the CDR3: TGTGCCAGCTCACCGCGGAGGAGGGACATTCAGTACTTC.

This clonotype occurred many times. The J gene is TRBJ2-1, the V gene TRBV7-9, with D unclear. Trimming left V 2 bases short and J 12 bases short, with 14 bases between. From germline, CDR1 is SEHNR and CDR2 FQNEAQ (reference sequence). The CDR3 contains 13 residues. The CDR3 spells CASSLPGPSGQFF. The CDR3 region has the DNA TGTGCCAGCAGCTTACCCGGACCGTCTGGGCAGTTCTTC.